The 30 T cell receptor beta chains below were found in one sample sequenced in a study of blood T cells in healthy people across ages. A second PCR, run for roughly 6 to 11 cycles, used a sample-barcoded 5' primer plus a J-beta primer mix. TCRdb passed the 5' RACE reads through MiXCR, listing each CDR3 protein once. The sample has 550,000 to 650,000 distinct CDR3 sequences, about 25% seen once. The sample was also linked to a second study, of T cells of mothers and their children.

The sequenced sample was blood. These TCRs come from a boy aged 2 to 9 in good health.

The chain uses TRBV2 and TRBJ2-1; the D is unclear. CDR1 SNHLY and CDR2 FYNNEI come from the germline V gene. Between the trimmed V and J ends, which lost 9 bases and 8 bases, there was a span of 17 bases. The CDR3 has 13 amino acids. This CDR3 reads CASEQALAYEQFF. The CDR3 DNA is TGTGCCAGTGAGCAAGCGCTTGCGTATGAGCAGTTCTTC.

This clonotype appeared a few times. The rearrangement links TRBV10-3 to TRBJ2-2, with 11 positions matching TRBD2. Germline V gene sequence: CDR1 ENHRY, CDR2 SYGVKD. The CDR3 length is 19 residues. With 4 bases clipped from V and 3 bases from J, the junction kept 13 bases outside the gene matches. The CDR3 bases are TGTGCCATCAGTGCCTGGACTAGCGGGTTCCCTCCTTACACCGGGGAGCTGTTTTTT. The encoded protein is CAISAWTSGFPPYTGELFF.

This sequence joins TRBV4-2 and TRBJ2-5; TRBD2 matches at 7 bases. Trimming at V came to 1 base and at J to 1 base, leaving 3 bases not matched to a gene. The CDR3 is made up of 15 amino acids. In germline, CDR1 is LGHNA, CDR2 YNFKEQ. The CDR3: CASSQAGGSQETQYF. The CDR3 DNA reads TGTGCCAGCAGCCAAGCGGGGGGAAGCCAAGAGACCCAGTACTTC.

This chain uses TRBV2 with TRBJ2-3, with TRBD2 identical over 7 bases. The CDR3 is 16 residues long. CDR1 is SNHLY and CDR2 is FYNNEI in the germline V gene. After removal of 2 bases from V and 4 bases from J, the junction contained 9 bases not matched to a gene. CDR3 coding DNA: TGTGCCAGCAGTGAAAGGCATGGACTAGTGGCAGATACGCAGTATTTT. This encodes CASSERHGLVADTQYF.

The V call is TRBV2, the J call TRBJ2-3; 7 bases map to TRBD2. The CDR3 has 14 residues. Germline assignment: CDR1 SNHLY and CDR2 FYNNEI. The trim removed 4 bases at V and 2 bases at J, leaving 3 bases unmatched. The CDR3 DNA reads TGTGCCAGCAGTGGAAGCGGGACCACAGATACGCAGTATTTT. Its translation: CASSGSGTTDTQYF.

The V call is TRBV7-9, the J call TRBJ2-1; the match to TRBD2 covers 7 bases. V lost 0 bases to trimming and J lost 2 bases; unmatched junction nucleotides: 13. The CDR3 loop spans 19 amino acids. CDR1 and CDR2 from the germline V gene are SEHNR and FQNEAQ (reference sequence). Written as DNA, the CDR3 is TGTGCCAGCAGCTTAGCCCTTGGCAGCGGGACCGGTCCCTACAATGAGCAGTTCTTC. Protein product: CASSLALGSGTGPYNEQFF.

This clonotype was observed a handful of times. This chain connects TRBV5-1 to TRBJ2-7; possibly TRBD2 for D (6 bases). The CDR3 covers 15 residues. Germline V lookup: CDR1 SGHRS, CDR2 YFSETQ. The ends were cut back, 2 bases at V and 7 bases at J, with 19 bases in the middle. The CDR3 DNA reads as TGCGCCAGCAGCTTATCCGGGACTGCCAAATTGGAGCAGTACTTC. Protein: CASSLSGTAKLEQYF.

This clonotype was picked up a small number of times. The chain carries TRBV11-2 and TRBJ2-5; D uncertain. Germline CDR1 is SGHAT and CDR2 is FQNNGV. There are 17 residues in the CDR3. The V and J ends lost 1 base and 6 bases respectively, with 21 bases between them. The CDR3 coding sequence is TGTGCCAGCAGCTTAGGGGGATTGGGAAGAGTCGGACAGACCCAGTACTTC. Translated: CASSLGGLGRVGQTQYF.

The chain combines TRBV12-3 or TRBV12-4 with TRBJ1-2, with D perhaps matching TRBD1 (5 bases). V was cut by 6 bases and J by 7 bases, with 15 bases left in between. The CDR3 runs to 13 residues. The CDR3 coding sequence is TGTGCCAGCAGCGGGACGGCAGGCGGTGGCTACACCTTC. This sequence encodes CASSGTAGGGYTF.

The chain links TRBV12-3 or TRBV12-4 to TRBJ2-7, with 9 nucleotides matching TRBD1. V shed 5 bases, J shed 4 bases, and the junction held 9 bases outside the gene matches. The length of the CDR3 is 15 residues. The CDR3 region has the DNA TGTGCCAGCAGTAATGACAGGGGGGTTTGGTACGAGCAGTACTTC. This codes for CASSNDRGVWYEQYF.

This clonotype was detected a few times. The gene calls are TRBV12-3 or TRBV12-4 and TRBJ1-6; tentative D call: TRBD1 (5 bases). This CDR3 spans 14 amino acids. Trimming cost V 6 bases and J 9 bases, with 15 bases left between them. The CDR3: CASSQGRWGSPLHF. For the CDR3, the DNA is TGTGCCAGCAGCCAGGGACGTTGGGGTTCACCCCTCCACTTT.

The V call is TRBV12-3 or TRBV12-4, the J call TRBJ1-1, with TRBD1 as a possible D gene (6 bases). This CDR3 contains 17 residues. V was clipped by 5 bases and J by 1 base, with 20 bases between them. The chain's CDR3 is CASSNDRLGQSNTEAFF. The DNA for the CDR3 is TGTGCCAGCAGTAACGACCGACTAGGACAGTCGAACACTGAAGCTTTCTTT.

In its sample, this clonotype was seen a few times. The V and J genes are TRBV11-2 and TRBJ2-5; no reliable D call. Looked up from germline, CDR1 is SGHAT and CDR2 is FQNNGV. V dropped 2 bases and J dropped 5 bases, with 12 bases sitting between them. The CDR3 has 14 residues. The CDR3, as DNA: TGTGCCAGCAGCTTAATTTCCCGTACGGAGACCCAGTACTTC. The encoded protein is CASSLISRTETQYF.

V usage is TRBV11-2 and J usage is TRBJ2-3; TRBD2 might be the D (5 bases). V was cut by 2 bases and J by 2 bases, with 11 bases left in between. CDR1 SGHAT and CDR2 FQNNGV come from the germline V gene. The CDR3 is made up of 15 amino acids. For the CDR3, the DNA is TGTGCCAGCAGCTTAACTAACCTAGCCACAGATACGCAGTATTTT. This translates into CASSLTNLATDTQYF.

This clonotype was seen more than once but under ten times. CDR3 protein: CASSLRTGGDETQYF. The CDR3 DNA reads as TGTGCCAGCAGCCTCCGGACAGGGGGCGACGAGACCCAGTACTTC. The gene calls are TRBV3-1 and TRBJ2-5; 11 bases agree with TRBD1. This CDR3 region has 15 residues. V lost 4 bases and J lost 5; bases outside the gene matches: 6. Germline values: CDR1 LGHDT, CDR2 YNNKEL (reference sequence).

The V and J genes are TRBV20-1 and TRBJ1-6; D gene unclear. Germline V gene sequence: CDR1 DFQATT, CDR2 SNEGSKA (reference sequence). This CDR3 is 17 amino acids long. Trimming cost V 0 bases and J 10 bases, with 22 bases left between them. This CDR3 reads CSARDPWIVGFLSPLHF. CDR3 nucleotides: TGCAGTGCTAGAGACCCGTGGATTGTAGGCTTCCTATCACCCCTCCACTTT.

This clonotype was counted between two and nine times. This sequence joins TRBV3-1 and TRBJ2-1, with TRBD1 identical over 11 bases. CDR1 and CDR2 (germline): LGHDT, YNNKEL (reference sequence). V was clipped by 4 bases and J by 7 bases; unmatched bases: 15. The CDR3 totals 18 residues. The DNA for the CDR3 is TGTGCCAGCAGCCCGGGACAGGGGGAGACTGGGCCATGGAATGAGCAGTTCTTC. Its translation is CASSPGQGETGPWNEQFF.

This clonotype was observed a handful of times. This chain uses TRBV7-9 with TRBJ2-5; D might be TRBD2 (6 bases). The CDR3 extends over 14 amino acids. The V end was cut by 6 bases, the J end by 10 bases, with 21 bases between. Germline values: CDR1 SEHNR, CDR2 FQNEAQ (reference sequence). CDR3 loop: CASRVGGPSLDQYF. The CDR3 DNA sequence: TGTGCCAGCAGGGTCGGAGGGCCCAGCTTGGACCAGTACTTC.

V and J are TRBV12-3 or TRBV12-4 and TRBJ2-7, with TRBD1 matching 8 bases. CDR3 length: 15 amino acids. With V trimmed by 3 bases and J by 6 bases, 10 bases remained unmatched. The CDR3 loop reads CASSFQVRTGGEQYF. The DNA of the CDR3 is TGTGCCAGCAGTTTTCAGGTCCGAACAGGGGGCGAGCAGTACTTC.

V and J are TRBV10-1 and TRBJ2-4; maybe TRBD1 (6 bases). The CDR3 sequence is 14 residues long. The V end was cut by 2 bases, the J end by 3 bases, with 8 bases between. Germline-derived CDR1 and CDR2 are WNHNN and SYGVQD (reference sequence). This chain's CDR3 is CASSEGQSKNIQYF. The CDR3 region has the DNA TGCGCCAGCAGTGAGGGACAGAGCAAAAACATTCAGTACTTC.

The gene calls are TRBV3-1 and TRBJ2-5; 8 bases are a match to TRBD1. V lost 4 bases to trimming and J lost 4 bases; unmatched junction nucleotides: 5. CDR3 length: 14 residues. Germline V gene lookup returns CDR1 LGHDT and CDR2 YNNKEL (reference sequence). CDR3 coding DNA: TGTGCCAGCAGCCGCTTAGGACAGGGAGAGACCCAGTACTTC. Translating gives CASSRLGQGETQYF.

The chain is built from TRBV15 and TRBJ2-5; D not certain. The CDR3 is 16 amino acids. With 5 bases removed from V and 6 bases from J, the gap between germline ends came to 22 bases. Germline V gene data show CDR1 as LNHNV and CDR2 as YYDKDF (reference sequence). CDR3 coding DNA: TGTGCCACCAGCCCCCAGGCCCAACCTCGAAGGCAGACCCAGTACTTC. Translated: CATSPQAQPRRQTQYF.

The rearrangement joins TRBV28 to TRBJ1-5; D is undetermined. This CDR3 is 13 amino acids long. Germline-derived CDR1 and CDR2 are MDHEN and SYDVKM. Between the trimmed V and J ends, which lost 7 bases and 7 bases, there was a span of 14 bases. The DNA for the CDR3 is TGTGCCAGCACCCAAAGGGTCTACCAGCCCCAGCATTTT. It encodes CASTQRVYQPQHF.

This clonotype was seen more than once but under ten times. This sequence joins TRBV6-5 and TRBJ1-5; 7 bases agree with TRBD1. V dropped 5 bases and J dropped 3; count of bases not matched to a gene: 13. This CDR3 region has 17 residues. The germline V gene encodes CDR1 MNHEY and CDR2 SVGAGI. The CDR3, as DNA: TGTGCCAGCAGTCTACTATCACAGGGGTCCCCCAATCAGCCCCAGCATTTT. Protein sequence: CASSLLSQGSPNQPQHF.

CDR3 protein: CASSLAWGPPYSRYF. CDR3 nucleotides: TGTGCCAGCAGCTTAGCGTGGGGACCCCCGTATTCGCGGTACTTC. J is TRBJ2-4 and V is TRBV7-8; D is tentatively TRBD1 or TRBD2 (5 bases each). V lost 0 bases to trimming and J lost 15 bases, with 21 bases between them. Germline-derived CDR1 and CDR2 are SGHVS and FQNEAQ. The CDR3 loop spans 15 amino acids. The full variable domain, its missing parts supplied by reference TRBV7-8 and TRBJ2-4, is GAGVSQSPRYKVAKRGQDVALRCDPISGHVSLFWYQQALGQGPEFLTYFQNEAQLDKSGLPSDRFFAERPEGSVSTLKIQRTQQEDSAVYLCASSLAWGPPYSRYFGAGTRLSVL.

This clonotype was seen at least ten times. The chain employs TRBV12-3 or TRBV12-4 and TRBJ2-3; D possibly corresponds to TRBD1 (6 bases). V was pared by 7 bases and J by 1 base, with 12 bases between. This CDR3 comprises 14 residues. CDR3 sequence: CASNDRTRTDTQYF. The CDR3 nucleotides read TGTGCCAGCAACGACAGGACGCGCACAGATACGCAGTATTTT.

The chain recombines TRBV6-1 with TRBJ2-7; TRBD2 aligns across 10 bases. This CDR3 spans 15 amino acids. From germline, CDR1 is MNHNS and CDR2 SASEGT. Germline trimming cut 5 bases from V and 2 bases from J; bases unmatched to any gene: 6. The CDR3 sequence is CASSKLAGVTYEQYF. The CDR3 nucleotides read TGTGCCAGCAGTAAGCTAGCGGGAGTAACCTACGAGCAGTACTTC.

A few counts support this clonotype. The chain combines TRBV7-2 with TRBJ2-1, with D unresolved. This CDR3 region has 15 residues. V lost 2 bases and J 2 bases, leaving 10 bases between the germline ends. The germline V gene has CDR1 SGHTA and CDR2 FQGNSA. CDR3 in DNA: TGTGCCAGCAGCTTATGGGTAGTCACCTACAATGAGCAGTTCTTC. It is translated as CASSLWVVTYNEQFF.

The rearrangement uses TRBV12-3 or TRBV12-4 and TRBJ1-1, with D possibly TRBD1 on 5 matching bases. The CDR3 has 15 residues. V lost 3 bases and J lost 0, with 11 bases in between. CDR3 protein: CASSFGGNMNTEAFF. CDR3 in DNA: TGTGCCAGCAGTTTCGGGGGTAACATGAACACTGAAGCTTTCTTT.

Concerning this clonotype: This may arise from a read error, as a much more abundant clone is one base away. This chain connects TRBV12-3 or TRBV12-4 to TRBJ2-1, with 9 positions matching TRBD2. Trimming took 6 bases from V and 3 from J; bases not matched to a gene: 6. The CDR3 is 15 residues long. CDR3 coding DNA: TGTGCCAGCAGGCCACCAGCGGGAGGCTACAATGAGCAGTTCTTC. Encoded protein: CASRPPAGGYNEQFF.